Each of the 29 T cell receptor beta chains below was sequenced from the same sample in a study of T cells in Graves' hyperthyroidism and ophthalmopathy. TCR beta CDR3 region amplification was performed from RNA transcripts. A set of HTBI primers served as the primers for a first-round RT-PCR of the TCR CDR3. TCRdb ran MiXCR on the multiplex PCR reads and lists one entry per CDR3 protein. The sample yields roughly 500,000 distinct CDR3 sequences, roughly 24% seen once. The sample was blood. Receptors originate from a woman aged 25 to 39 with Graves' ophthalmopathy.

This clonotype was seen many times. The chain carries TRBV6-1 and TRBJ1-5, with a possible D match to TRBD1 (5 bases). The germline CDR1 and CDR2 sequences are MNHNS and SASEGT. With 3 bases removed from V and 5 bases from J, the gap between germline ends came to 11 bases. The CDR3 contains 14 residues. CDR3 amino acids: CASSEAGNDQPQHF. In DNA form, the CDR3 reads TGTGCCAGCAGTGAGGCAGGGAACGATCAGCCCCAGCATTTT.

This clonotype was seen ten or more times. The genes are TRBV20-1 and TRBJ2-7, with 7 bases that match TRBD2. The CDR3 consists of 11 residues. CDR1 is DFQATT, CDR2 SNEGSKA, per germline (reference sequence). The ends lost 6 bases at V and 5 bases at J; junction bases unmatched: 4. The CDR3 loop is CSARLAHEQYF. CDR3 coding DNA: TGCAGTGCGAGACTAGCTCACGAGCAGTACTTC.

This CDR3 reads CASSISPPSPYTDTQYF. The CDR3 DNA reads as TGTGCCAGCAGTATCTCTCCCCCGAGCCCCTACACAGATACGCAGTATTTT. The chain recombines TRBV6-2 or TRBV6-3 with TRBJ2-3, with D unclear. This CDR3 comprises 17 residues. With 5 bases removed from V and 2 bases from J, the gap between germline ends came to 20 bases. Germline V gene lookup returns CDR1 MNHEY and CDR2 SVGEGT.

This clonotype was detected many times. Here the CDR3 DNA reads TGTGCCAGCTCACCACCAGGGTTAACCTACGAGCAGTACTTC. Protein sequence: CASSPPGLTYEQYF. V usage is TRBV18 and J usage is TRBJ2-7; D gene uncertain. V lost 0 bases, J lost 2 bases, and 8 bases lay in between. Germline-derived CDR1 and CDR2 are KGHSH and LQKENI. The CDR3 has 14 amino acids.

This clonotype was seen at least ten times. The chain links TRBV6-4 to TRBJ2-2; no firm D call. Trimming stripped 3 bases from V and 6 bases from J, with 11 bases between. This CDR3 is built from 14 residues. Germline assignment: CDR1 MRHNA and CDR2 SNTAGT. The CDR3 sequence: CASSEEAWSGELFF. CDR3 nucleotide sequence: TGTGCCAGCAGTGAAGAGGCATGGTCCGGGGAGCTGTTTTTT.

The CDR3 DNA follows: TGTGCCAGCAGTCTTTCCCAGGGAACCTATGGCTACACCTTC. Residues: CASSLSQGTYGYTF. V gene TRBV6-1 combines with J gene TRBJ1-2; D is perhaps TRBD1 (5 bases). CDR1 and CDR2 (germline): MNHNS, SASEGT. Trimming cost V 5 bases and J 4 bases, with 14 bases left between them. The CDR3 spans 14 residues.

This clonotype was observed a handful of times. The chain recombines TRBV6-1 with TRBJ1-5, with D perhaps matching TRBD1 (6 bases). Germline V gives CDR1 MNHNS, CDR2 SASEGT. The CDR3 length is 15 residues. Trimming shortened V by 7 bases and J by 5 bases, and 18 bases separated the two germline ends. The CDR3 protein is CASTLLQGLDQPQHF. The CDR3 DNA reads TGTGCCAGCACCCTTTTACAGGGTCTGGATCAGCCCCAGCATTTT.

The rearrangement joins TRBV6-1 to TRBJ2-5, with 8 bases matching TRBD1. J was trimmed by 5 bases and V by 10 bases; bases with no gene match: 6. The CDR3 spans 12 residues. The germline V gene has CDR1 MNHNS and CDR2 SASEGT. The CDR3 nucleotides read TGTGCCACCGGACAGGGTTGGGAGACCCAGTACTTC. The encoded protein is CATGQGWETQYF.

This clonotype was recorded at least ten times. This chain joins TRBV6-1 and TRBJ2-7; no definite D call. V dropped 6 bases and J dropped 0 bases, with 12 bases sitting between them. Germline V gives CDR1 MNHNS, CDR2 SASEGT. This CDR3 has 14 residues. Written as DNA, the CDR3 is TGTGCCAGCAGCCTTTCTTATAGCTCCTACGAGCAGTACTTC. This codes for CASSLSYSSYEQYF.

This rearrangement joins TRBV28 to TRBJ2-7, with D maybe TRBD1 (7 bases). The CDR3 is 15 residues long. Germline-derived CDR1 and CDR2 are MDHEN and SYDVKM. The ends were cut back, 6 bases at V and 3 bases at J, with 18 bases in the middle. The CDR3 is CASSLAWGDSYEQYF. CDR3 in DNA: TGTGCCAGCAGCTTAGCGTGGGGGGACAGCTACGAGCAGTACTTC.

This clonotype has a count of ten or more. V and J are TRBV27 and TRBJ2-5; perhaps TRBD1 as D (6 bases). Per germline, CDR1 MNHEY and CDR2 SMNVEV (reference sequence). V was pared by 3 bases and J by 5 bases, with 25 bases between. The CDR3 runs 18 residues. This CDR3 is CASSFRAGGLKSWETQYF. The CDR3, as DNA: TGTGCCAGCAGTTTCCGGGCTGGGGGCCTCAAAAGCTGGGAGACCCAGTACTTC.

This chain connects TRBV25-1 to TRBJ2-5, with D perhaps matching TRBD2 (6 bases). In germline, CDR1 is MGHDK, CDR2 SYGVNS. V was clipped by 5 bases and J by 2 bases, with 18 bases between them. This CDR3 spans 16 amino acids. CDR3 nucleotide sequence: TGTGCCAGCAGTAGGGACTCCCGGGCCCCGCAAGAGACCCAGTACTTC. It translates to CASSRDSRAPQETQYF.

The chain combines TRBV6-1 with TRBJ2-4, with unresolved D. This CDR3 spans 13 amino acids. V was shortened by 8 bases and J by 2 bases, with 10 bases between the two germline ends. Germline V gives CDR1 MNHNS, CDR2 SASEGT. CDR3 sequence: CASSAGTKNIQYF. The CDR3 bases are TGTGCCAGCTCAGCTGGAACCAAAAACATTCAGTACTTC.

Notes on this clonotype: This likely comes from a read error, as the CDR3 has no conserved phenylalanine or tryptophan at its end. The CDR3 sequence is CASSLRTGGGTGELFS. DNA of the CDR3: TGTGCCAGCAGTTTACGCACAGGGGGTGGAACCGGGGAGCTGTTTTCT. This chain joins TRBV12-3 or TRBV12-4 and TRBJ2-2, with 8 nucleotides matching TRBD1. J gave up 5 bases and V 2 bases, and 7 bases lay outside the gene matches. CDR3 size: 16 residues.

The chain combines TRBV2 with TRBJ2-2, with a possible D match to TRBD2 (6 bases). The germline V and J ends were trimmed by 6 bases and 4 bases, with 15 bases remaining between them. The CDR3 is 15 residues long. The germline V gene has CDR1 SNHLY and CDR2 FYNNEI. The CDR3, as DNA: TGTGCCAGCAGCGGGACTCCTATCCCCACCGGGGAGCTGTTTTTT. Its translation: CASSGTPIPTGELFF.

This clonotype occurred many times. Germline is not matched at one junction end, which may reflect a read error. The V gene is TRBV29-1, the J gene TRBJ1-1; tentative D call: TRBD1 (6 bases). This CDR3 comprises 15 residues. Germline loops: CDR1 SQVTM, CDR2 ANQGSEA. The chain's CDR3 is CSVEGLSGADTEALF. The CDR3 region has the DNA TGCAGCGTTGAGGGTTTGTCAGGGGCTGACACTGAAGCTCTCTTT. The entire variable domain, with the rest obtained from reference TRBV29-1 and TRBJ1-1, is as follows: SAVISQKPSRDICQRGTSLTIQCQVDSQVTMMFWYRQQPGQSLTLIATANQGSEATYESGFVIDKFPISRPNLTFSTLTVSNMSPEDSSIYLCSVEGLSGADTEALFGQGTRLTVV.

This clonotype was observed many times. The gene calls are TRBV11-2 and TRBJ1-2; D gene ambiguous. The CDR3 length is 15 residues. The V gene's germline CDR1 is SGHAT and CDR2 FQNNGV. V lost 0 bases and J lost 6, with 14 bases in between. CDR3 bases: TGTGCCAGCAGCTTAGAACCTTGGGGTCAGAATGGCTACACCTTC. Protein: CASSLEPWGQNGYTF.

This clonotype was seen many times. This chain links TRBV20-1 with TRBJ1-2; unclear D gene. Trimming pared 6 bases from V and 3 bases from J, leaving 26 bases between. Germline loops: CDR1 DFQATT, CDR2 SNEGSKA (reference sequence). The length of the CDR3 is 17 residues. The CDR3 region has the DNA TGCAGTGCCCGCCATGGTGGAGGAACGTCAATGTACTATGGCTACACCTTC. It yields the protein CSARHGGGTSMYYGYTF.

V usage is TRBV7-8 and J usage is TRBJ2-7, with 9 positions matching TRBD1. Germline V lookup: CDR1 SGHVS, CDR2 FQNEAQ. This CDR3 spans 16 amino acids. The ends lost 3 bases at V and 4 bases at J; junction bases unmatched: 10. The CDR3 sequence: CASSLNRGRRGYEQYF. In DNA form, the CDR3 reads TGTGCCAGCAGCTTGAACAGGGGGCGAAGAGGATACGAGCAGTACTTC. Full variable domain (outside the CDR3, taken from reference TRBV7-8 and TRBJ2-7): GAGVSQSPRYKVAKRGQDVALRCDPISGHVSLFWYQQALGQGPEFLTYFQNEAQLDKSGLPSDRFFAERPEGSVSTLKIQRTQQEDSAVYLCASSLNRGRRGYEQYFGPGTRLTVT.

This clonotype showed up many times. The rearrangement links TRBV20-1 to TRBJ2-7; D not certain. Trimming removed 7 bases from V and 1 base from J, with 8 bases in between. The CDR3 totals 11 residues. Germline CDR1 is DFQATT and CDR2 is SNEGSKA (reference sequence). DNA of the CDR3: TGCAGTGTTGGGCCATCCTACGAGCAGTACTTC. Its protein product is CSVGPSYEQYF.

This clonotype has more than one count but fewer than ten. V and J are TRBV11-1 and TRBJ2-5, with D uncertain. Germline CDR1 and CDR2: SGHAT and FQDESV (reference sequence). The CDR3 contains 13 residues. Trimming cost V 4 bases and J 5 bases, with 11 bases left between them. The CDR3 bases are TGTGCCAGCAGCTCCGGCAGTTACGAGACCCAGTACTTC. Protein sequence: CASSSGSYETQYF.

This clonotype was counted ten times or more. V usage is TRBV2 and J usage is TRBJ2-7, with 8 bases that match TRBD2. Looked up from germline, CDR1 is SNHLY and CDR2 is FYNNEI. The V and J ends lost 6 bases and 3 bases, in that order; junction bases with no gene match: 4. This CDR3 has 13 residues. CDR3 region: CASRGRGVYEQYF. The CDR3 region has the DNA TGTGCCAGCAGAGGGCGGGGGGTCTACGAGCAGTACTTC.

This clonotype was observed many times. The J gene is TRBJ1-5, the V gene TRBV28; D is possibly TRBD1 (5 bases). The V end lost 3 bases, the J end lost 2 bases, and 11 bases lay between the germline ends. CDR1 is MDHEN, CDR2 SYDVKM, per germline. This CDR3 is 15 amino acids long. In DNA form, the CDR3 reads TGTGCCAGCAGTTTTGGGGGGTACGGCAATCAGCCCCAGCATTTT. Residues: CASSFGGYGNQPQHF.

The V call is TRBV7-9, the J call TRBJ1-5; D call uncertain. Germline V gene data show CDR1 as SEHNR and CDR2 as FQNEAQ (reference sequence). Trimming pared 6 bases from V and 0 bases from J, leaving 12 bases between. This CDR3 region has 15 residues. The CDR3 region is CASSPTLGSNQPQHF. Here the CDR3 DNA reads TGTGCCAGCAGTCCCACTTTGGGTAGCAATCAGCCCCAGCATTTT.

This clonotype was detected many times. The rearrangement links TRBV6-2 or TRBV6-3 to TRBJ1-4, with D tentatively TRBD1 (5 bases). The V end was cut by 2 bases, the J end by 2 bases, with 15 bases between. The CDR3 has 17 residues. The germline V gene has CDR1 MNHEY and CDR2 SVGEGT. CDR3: CASSYDWSGGTNEKLFF. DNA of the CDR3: TGTGCCAGCAGTTACGACTGGTCCGGGGGGACTAATGAAAAACTGTTTTTT.

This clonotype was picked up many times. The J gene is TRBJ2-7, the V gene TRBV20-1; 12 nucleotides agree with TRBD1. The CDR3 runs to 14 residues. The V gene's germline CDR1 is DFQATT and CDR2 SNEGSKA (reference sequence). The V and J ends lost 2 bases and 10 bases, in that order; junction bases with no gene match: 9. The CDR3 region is CSARSPGQGASQYF. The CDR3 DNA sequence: TGCAGTGCTAGATCCCCGGGACAGGGGGCCAGCCAGTACTTC.

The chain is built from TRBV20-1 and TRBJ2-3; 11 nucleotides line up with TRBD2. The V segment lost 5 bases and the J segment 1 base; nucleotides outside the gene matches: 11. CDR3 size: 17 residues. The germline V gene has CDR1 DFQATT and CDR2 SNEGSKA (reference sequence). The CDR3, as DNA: TGCAGTGCTCCCGGGGGTAGCGGGGGGGCTCGCACAGATACGCAGTATTTT. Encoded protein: CSAPGGSGGARTDTQYF.

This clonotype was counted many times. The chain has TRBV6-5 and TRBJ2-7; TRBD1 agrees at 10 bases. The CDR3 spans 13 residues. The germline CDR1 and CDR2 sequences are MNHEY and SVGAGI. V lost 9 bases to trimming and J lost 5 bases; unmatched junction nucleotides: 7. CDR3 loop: CASWTGGGNEQYF. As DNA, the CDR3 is TGTGCCAGTTGGACAGGGGGAGGAAACGAGCAGTACTTC.

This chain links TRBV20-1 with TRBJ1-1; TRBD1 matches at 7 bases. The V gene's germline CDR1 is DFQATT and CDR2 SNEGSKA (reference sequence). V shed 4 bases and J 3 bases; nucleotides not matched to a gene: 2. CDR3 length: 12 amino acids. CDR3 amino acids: CSATTGDTEAFF. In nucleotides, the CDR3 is TGCAGTGCTACTACAGGGGACACTGAAGCTTTCTTT.